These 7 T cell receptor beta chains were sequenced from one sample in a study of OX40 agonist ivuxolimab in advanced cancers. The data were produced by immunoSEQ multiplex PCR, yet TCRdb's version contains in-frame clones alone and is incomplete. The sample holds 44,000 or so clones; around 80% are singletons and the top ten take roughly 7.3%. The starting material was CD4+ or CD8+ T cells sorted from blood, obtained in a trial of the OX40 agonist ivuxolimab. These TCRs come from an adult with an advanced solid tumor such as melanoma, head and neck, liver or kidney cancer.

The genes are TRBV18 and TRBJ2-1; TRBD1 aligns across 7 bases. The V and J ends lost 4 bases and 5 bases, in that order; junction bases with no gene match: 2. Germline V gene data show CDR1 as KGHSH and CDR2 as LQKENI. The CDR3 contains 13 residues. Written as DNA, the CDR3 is TGTGCCAGCTCACGGGGGACAGACAATGAGCAGTTCTTC. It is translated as CASSRGTDNEQFF.

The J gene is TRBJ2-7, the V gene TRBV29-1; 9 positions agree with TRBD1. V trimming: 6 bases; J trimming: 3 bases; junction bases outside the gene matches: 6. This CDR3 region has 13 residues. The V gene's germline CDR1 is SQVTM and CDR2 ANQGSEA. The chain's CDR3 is CSVGTGFVYEQYF. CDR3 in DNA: TGCAGCGTAGGGACAGGGTTCGTCTACGAGCAGTACTTC.

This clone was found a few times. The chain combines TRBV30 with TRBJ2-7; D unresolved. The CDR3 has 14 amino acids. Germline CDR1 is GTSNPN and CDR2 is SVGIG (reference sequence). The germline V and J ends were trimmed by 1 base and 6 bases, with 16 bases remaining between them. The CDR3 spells CAWSGVFGSGEQYF. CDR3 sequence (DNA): TGTGCCTGGAGTGGGGTTTTTGGGTCGGGCGAGCAGTACTTC.

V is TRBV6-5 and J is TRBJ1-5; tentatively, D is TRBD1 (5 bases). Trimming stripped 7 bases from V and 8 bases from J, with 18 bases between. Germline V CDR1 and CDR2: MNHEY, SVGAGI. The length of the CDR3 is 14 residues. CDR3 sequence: CASTGQGHKEPQHF. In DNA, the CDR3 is TGTGCCAGCACTGGGCAGGGTCATAAGGAGCCCCAGCATTTT.

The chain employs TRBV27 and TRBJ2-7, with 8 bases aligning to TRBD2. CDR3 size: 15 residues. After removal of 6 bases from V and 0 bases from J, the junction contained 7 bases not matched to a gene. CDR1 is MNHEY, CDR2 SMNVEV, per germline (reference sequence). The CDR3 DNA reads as TGTGCCAGCAGCACTCTAGCGGGCGCCTCCTACGAGCAGTACTTC. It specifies CASSTLAGASYEQYF.

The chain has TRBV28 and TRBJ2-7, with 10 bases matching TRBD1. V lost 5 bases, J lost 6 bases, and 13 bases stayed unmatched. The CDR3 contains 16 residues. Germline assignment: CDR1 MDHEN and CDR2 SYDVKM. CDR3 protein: CASSGPGQGLFGEQYF. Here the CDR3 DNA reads TGTGCCAGCAGTGGACCGGGACAGGGGCTTTTCGGCGAGCAGTACTTC.

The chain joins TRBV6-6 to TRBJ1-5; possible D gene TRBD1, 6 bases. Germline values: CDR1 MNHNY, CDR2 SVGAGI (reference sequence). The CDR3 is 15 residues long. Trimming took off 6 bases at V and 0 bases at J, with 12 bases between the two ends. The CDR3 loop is CASRTGANSNQPQHF. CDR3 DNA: TGTGCCAGCAGGACAGGCGCTAATAGCAATCAGCCCCAGCATTTT.